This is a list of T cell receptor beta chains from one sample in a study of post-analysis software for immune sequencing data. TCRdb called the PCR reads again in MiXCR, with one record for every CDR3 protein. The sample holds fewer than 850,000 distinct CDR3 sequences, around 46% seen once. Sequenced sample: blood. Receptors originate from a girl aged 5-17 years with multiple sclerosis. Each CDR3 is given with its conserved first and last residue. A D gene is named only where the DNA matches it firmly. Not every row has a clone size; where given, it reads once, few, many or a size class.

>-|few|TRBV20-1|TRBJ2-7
TGCAGTGCCACCAACAGGGCCTACGAGCAGTACTTC
CSATNRAYEQYF
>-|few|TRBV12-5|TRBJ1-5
TGTGCTAGTGGTTTGGTAGCCCAGGGTGTAGGGGAAAATCAGCCCCAGCATTTT
CASGLVAQGVGENQPQHF
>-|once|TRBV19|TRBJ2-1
TGTGCCAGTAGCCCCCCTTGGGGAGAGACTCTCAATGAGCAGTTCTTC
CASSPPWGETLNEQFF
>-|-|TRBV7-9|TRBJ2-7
TGTGCCAGCAGCTTAGGGGGCTCCTACAATGAGCAGTACTTC
CASSLGGSYNEQYF
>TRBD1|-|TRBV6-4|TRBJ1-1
TGTGCCATCACAGGGGGGGTGAGCACTGAAGCTTTCTTT
CAITGGVSTEAFF
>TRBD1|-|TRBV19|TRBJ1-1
TGTGCCAGTAGTATACGGGGACAGGGGAACACTGAAGCTTTCTTT
CASSIRGQGNTEAFF
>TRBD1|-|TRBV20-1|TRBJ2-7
TGCAGTGTAGGGACAGCCTTTAACCACGAGCAGTACTTC
CSVGTAFNHEQYF
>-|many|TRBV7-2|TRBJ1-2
TGTGCCAGCAGCTTTGGTCAGGCCAACTATGGCTACACCTTC
CASSFGQANYGYTF
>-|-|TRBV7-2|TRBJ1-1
TGTGCCAGCAGCTACCTTCAAGTAAACACTGAAGCTTTCTTT
CASSYLQVNTEAFF
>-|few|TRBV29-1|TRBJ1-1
TGCAGCGTTGCCCGAAGAGGCAGGAACACTGAAGCTTTCTTT
CSVARRGRNTEAFF
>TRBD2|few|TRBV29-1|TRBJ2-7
TGCAGCGTTGGTTCCGGACTAGCGGGAGGCCTCTGGCCCTACGAGCAGTACTTC
CSVGSGLAGGLWPYEQYF
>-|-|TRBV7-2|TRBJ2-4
TGTGCCAGCAGCCCTCCGGGGCTGAACATTCAGTACTTC
CASSPPGLNIQYF
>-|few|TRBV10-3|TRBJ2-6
TGTGCCATCAGTGAGGTCGATCCTGGGGCCAACGTCCTGACTTTC
CAISEVDPGANVLTF
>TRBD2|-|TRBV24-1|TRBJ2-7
TGTGCCACCAGTGACAAACTAGCGACCGAGCAGTACTTC
CATSDKLATEQYF
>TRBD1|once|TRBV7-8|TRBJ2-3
TGTGCCTGCAGCTACCGGGACAGGGCGGCAGATACGCAGTATTTT
CACSYRDRAADTQYF
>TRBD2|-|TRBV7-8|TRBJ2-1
TGTGCCAGCAGCCTGCGACTACTAGCGGGAGACGGGAATGAGCAGTTCTTC
CASSLRLLAGDGNEQFF
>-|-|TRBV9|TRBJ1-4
TGTGCCAGCAGCGCCAATGGGAACTCTAATGAAAAACTGTTTTTT
CASSANGNSNEKLFF
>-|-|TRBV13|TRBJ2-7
TGTGCCAGCAGCTCGGCAGGACTCAATTCCTACGAGCAGTACTTC
CASSSAGLNSYEQYF
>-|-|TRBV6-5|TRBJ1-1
TGTGCCAGCAGTTCGGCAGGGCCGAACACTGAAGCTTTCTTT
CASSSAGPNTEAFF
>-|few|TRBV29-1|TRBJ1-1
TGCAGCGTTGAAAGGGATGAAGCTTTCTTT
CSVERDEAFF
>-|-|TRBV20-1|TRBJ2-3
TGCAGTGCTTGGGACCGGGACGTTTATACGCAGTATTTT
CSAWDRDVYTQYF
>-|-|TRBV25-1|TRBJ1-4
TGTGCCAGCAGTGACCTAAATCTGGCGGGTGAAAAACTGTTTTTT
CASSDLNLAGEKLFF
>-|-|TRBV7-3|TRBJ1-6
TGTGCCAGCAGCGACGCGGCAGGTTCACCCCTCCACTTT
CASSDAAGSPLHF
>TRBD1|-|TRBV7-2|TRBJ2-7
TGTGCCAGCAGCCTGACAGGGTCCTTCAACGAGCAGTACTTC
CASSLTGSFNEQYF
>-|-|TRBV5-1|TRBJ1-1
TGCGCCAGCAGCATCGACCGGGACCTCGAAGCTTTCTTT
CASSIDRDLEAFF
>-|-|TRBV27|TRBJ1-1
TGTGCCAGCAACCTCATGGGGGGACGGTCAAACACTGAAGCTTTCTTT
CASNLMGGRSNTEAFF
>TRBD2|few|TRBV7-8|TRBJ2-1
TGTGCCAGCAGCTTAGGCGGGAGGGCCTTGGATGAGCAGTTCTTC
CASSLGGRALDEQFF
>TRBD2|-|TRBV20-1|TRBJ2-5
TGCAGTGCTTCACCACTAGCGGGGGACCAAGAGACCCAGTACTTC
CSASPLAGDQETQYF
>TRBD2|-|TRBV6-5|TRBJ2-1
TGTGCCAGCAGTTGGGGACTAGCGGGAGGGACTGAGCAGTTCTTC
CASSWGLAGGTEQFF
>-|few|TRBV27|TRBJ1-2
TGTGCCAGCAGCACCGGAGCAGGGCGTGGCTACACCTTC
CASSTGAGRGYTF
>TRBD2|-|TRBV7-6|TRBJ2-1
TGTGCCAGCAGCTCGGCTAGCGGGAGGGCCGGAAATGAGCAGTTCTTC
CASSSASGRAGNEQFF
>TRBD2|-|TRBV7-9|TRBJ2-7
TGTGCCAGCAGCTCAGCGGGACGATACGAGCAGTACTTC
CASSSAGRYEQYF
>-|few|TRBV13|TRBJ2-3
TGTGCCAGCAGCTTACGCTCTAGCACAGATACGCAGTATTTT
CASSLRSSTDTQYF
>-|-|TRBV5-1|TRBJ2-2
TGTGCCAGCAGTTTAGGGGACACCGGGGAGCTGTTTTTT
CASSLGDTGELFF
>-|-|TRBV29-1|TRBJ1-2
TGCAGCGTTGAATCCCGGTCAGGTGGCTACACCTTC
CSVESRSGGYTF
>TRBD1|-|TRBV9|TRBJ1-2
TGTGCCAGCAGCGCCGGGACAGGGCCCTATGGCTACACCTTC
CASSAGTGPYGYTF
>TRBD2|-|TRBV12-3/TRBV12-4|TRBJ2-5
TGTGCCAGCAGTTTATTCGCGGGAGGCAGGGAGACCCAGTACTTC
CASSLFAGGRETQYF
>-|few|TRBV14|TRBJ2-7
TGTGCCAGCAGCGGGGACCCCTCCACCGAGCAGTACTTC
CASSGDPSTEQYF
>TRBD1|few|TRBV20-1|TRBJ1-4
TGCAGTGCTAGAGATCGCCGACAGGGAGAAAAACTGTTTTTT
CSARDRRQGEKLFF
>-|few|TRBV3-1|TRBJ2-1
TGTGCCAGCAGCCGCAACCTTGGGGCCGTTTCGGTGCAGTTCTTC
CASSRNLGAVSVQFF
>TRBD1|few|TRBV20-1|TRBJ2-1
TGCAGTGCTAGAGGGGACAGGGAAGTGTTCAATGAGCAGTTCTTC
CSARGDREVFNEQFF
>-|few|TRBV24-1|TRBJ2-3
TGTGCCACCAGCGTCACGACCGGGACTCGGGAAGCAGATACGCAGTATTTT
CATSVTTGTREADTQYF
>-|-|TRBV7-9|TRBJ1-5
TGTGCCTCCTCCGGCGGCAGGGGTCAGCCCCAGCATTTT
CASSGGRGQPQHF
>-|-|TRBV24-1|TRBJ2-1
TGTGCCACCAGTTCCGGGGGCGGGAGTTACTCCTACAATGAGCAGTTCTTC
CATSSGGGSYSYNEQFF
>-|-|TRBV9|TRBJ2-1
TGTGCCAGCGCTGGGGGCAACCATGAGCAGTTCTTC
CASAGGNHEQFF
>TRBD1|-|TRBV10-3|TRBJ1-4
TGTGCCATCAGTGACGCCAGGGGGCTGCCTTATGAAAAACTGTTTTTT
CAISDARGLPYEKLFF
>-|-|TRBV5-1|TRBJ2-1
TGCGCCAGCAGGGGGCTGACTAGAGCCCTCTACAATGAGCAGTTCTTC
CASRGLTRALYNEQFF
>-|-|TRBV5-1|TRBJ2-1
TGCGCCAGCAGCTTAGTGTACCGGAGGAAGTACAATGAGCAGTTCTTC
CASSLVYRRKYNEQFF
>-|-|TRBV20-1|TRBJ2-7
TGCAGTGCCCCCCAGGCTAGCTCCTACAATGAGCAGTACTTC
CSAPQASSYNEQYF
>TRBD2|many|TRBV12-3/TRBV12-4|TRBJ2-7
TGTGCCAGCAGTCTAGCGGGGGGTTTCTACGAGCAGTACTTC
CASSLAGGFYEQYF
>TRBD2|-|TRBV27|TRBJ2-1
TGTGCCAGCATTCCGTTCCTCGGCGGGAGCTCCTACAATGAGCAGTTCTTC
CASIPFLGGSSYNEQFF
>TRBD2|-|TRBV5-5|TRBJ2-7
TGTGCCAGCAGCCCGAAGACTAGCGGGAGTCGCAACGAGCAGTACTTC
CASSPKTSGSRNEQYF
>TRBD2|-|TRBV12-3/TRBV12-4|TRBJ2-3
TGTGCCAGCAACCTAAGTGGCGGGAGCGGAGATACGCAGTATTTT
CASNLSGGSGDTQYF
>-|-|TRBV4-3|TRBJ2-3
TGCGCCAGCAGCCAAGAATGGGAAGGTGGCTATCTGCAGTATTTT
CASSQEWEGGYLQYF
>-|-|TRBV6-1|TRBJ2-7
TGTGCCGGGGGGTCGTCTCGCTACGAGCAGTACTTC
CAGGSSRYEQYF
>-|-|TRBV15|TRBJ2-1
TGTGCCACCAGCAGAGTCGTGGGGGCGGACTCCTACAATGAGCAGTTCTTC
CATSRVVGADSYNEQFF
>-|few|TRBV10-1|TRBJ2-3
TGCGCCAGCAGTGAAACAAGTTCCACAGATACGCAGTATTTT
CASSETSSTDTQYF
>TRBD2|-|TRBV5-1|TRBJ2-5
TGCGCCAGCAGCCCTGGGGCCAGCGGGAGGGCCAAAGAGACCCAGTACTTC
CASSPGASGRAKETQYF
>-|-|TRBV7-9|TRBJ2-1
TGTGCCAGCAGCTTAGCGATCGGGTTTGTCCCTGCGAGCTACAATGAGCAGTTCTTC
CASSLAIGFVPASYNEQFF